The rows below give T cell receptor beta chains drawn from one sample of a study of memory CD4+ T cells and cytomegalovirus serostatus. Method: immunoSEQ multiplex PCR; TCRdb's copy keeps in-frame clones and lacks some. The sample gives under 55,000 clones, about 83% of which show up once; 2% is in the top ten. The specimen sequenced was memory CD4+ T cells from blood. These receptors originate from an adult in good health and CMV-seropositive. Both conserved end residues are trimmed from each CDR3. Fields, in order: D gene, V gene, CDR3 protein. A D gene is named only where the DNA matches it firmly.

>-|TRBV2
ASSLYSNQPQH
>-|TRBV19
ASKGVRESTDTQY
>-|TRBV10-1
ASSDGGETDTQY
>TRBD1|TRBV27
ASSLKAGGTGMNTEAF
>-|TRBV7-3
ASSLVGRANTEAF
>-|TRBV2
ASSPSLQGRDEQF
>-|TRBV7-3
ASSSTQVAGELF
>-|TRBV19
ASSSTSGTISYEQY
>-|TRBV2
ASGRSFSNQPQH
>-|TRBV15
ATSRWGPPEAF
>TRBD1|TRBV7-3
ASGRTGHGANVLT
>TRBD1|TRBV30
AWSPSGQGVTSNQPQH
>-|TRBV15
ATSRTGGAYQPQH
>TRBD1|TRBV7-2
ASTNGQVYGYT
>TRBD1|TRBV4-1
ASSQYVFRVDRDSGNTIY
>TRBD2|TRBV4-2
ASSQAVVAGEGGQY
>-|TRBV7-8
ASSFRPGTQTTNTEAF
>TRBD1|TRBV4-3
ASSQAWGATGGLYGYT
>-|TRBV14
ASSQDPGHNNYGYT
>-|TRBV7-2
ASPMVAASGANVLT
>-|TRBV9
ASSVAASDYGYT
>-|TRBV30
AWSVPGLTPAAPYNEQF
>-|TRBV4-1
ASGGNTEAF
>-|TRBV5-5
ASSLAYEQY
>-|TRBV7-2
ASSFDSHSGNTIY
>-|TRBV6-5
ASRGGRIHSPLH
>-|TRBV6-5
ASKQGLSYEQY
>-|TRBV6-5
ASSYSGGARYGYT
>-|TRBV11-2
ASSLAGRYGYT
>-|TRBV19
ASSRAYQETQY
>-|TRBV7-2
ASSLAEGNQETQY
>-|TRBV2
ASSSTVVQGTDTQY
>-|TRBV28
ASSLLSRSYNEQF
>-|TRBV7-2
ASSLGGSLSNEQF
>TRBD1|TRBV18
ASSPTGNQPQH
>TRBD1|TRBV19
ASSSTGDTEAF
>-|TRBV5-1
ASSLSRNEQF
>TRBD2|TRBV5-4
ASSLSGLATTGELF